The 28 T cell receptor beta chains below come from one sample, sequenced in a study of blood T cell repertoires in COVID-19. Sequenced by immunoSEQ multiplex PCR; TCRdb stores in-frame clones only, minus some. The sample lists roughly 120,000 clones; around 83% were seen once. The sample was peripheral blood. The origin of the receptors is a woman of 80 years or more with COVID-19, enrolled during active disease.

The genes are TRBV29-1 and TRBJ2-7, with 7 nucleotides matching TRBD2. Germline lookup yields CDR1 SQVTM and CDR2 ANQGSEA. The CDR3 is made up of 15 amino acids. J gave up 2 bases and V 3 bases, and 10 bases lay outside the gene matches. The CDR3 DNA is TGCAGCGTTGAGGTAGAGCGGGAATTTGCCTACGAGCAGTACTTC. It yields the protein CSVEVEREFAYEQYF.

The chain joins TRBV28 to TRBJ1-6; TRBD1 matches at 10 bases. The germline gives CDR1 MDHEN, CDR2 SYDVKM. V shed 6 bases, J shed 5 bases, and the junction held 7 bases outside the gene matches. The CDR3 is 16 residues long. The CDR3 protein is CASSLDRGLHNSPLHF. The DNA of the CDR3 is TGTGCCAGCAGCCTTGACAGGGGGCTCCATAATTCACCCCTCCACTTT. Filled out from reference TRBV28 and TRBJ1-6, the complete variable domain reads DVKVTQSSRYLVKRTGEKVFLECVQDMDHENMFWYRQDPGLGLRLIYFSYDVKMKEKGDIPEGYSVSREKKERFSLILESASTNQTSMYLCASSLDRGLHNSPLHFGNGTRLTVT.

The J gene is TRBJ1-2, the V gene TRBV19; TRBD1 agrees at 7 bases. The CDR3 has 11 residues. In germline, CDR1 is LNHDA, CDR2 SQIVND (reference sequence). Trimming cost V 10 bases and J 3 bases; bases outside gene matches: 2. The CDR3 region is CATTGDYGYTF. CDR3 DNA sequence: TGTGCCACCACAGGGGACTATGGCTACACCTTC.

The rearrangement links TRBV6-6 to TRBJ2-5; 10 bases align to TRBD1. The trim removed 9 bases at V and 5 bases at J, leaving 6 bases unmatched. The CDR3 is 13 residues long. From germline, CDR1 is MNHNY and CDR2 SVGAGI (reference sequence). CDR3: CASRTGGVETQYF. The CDR3 DNA is TGTGCCAGTCGGACAGGGGGAGTTGAGACCCAGTACTTC.

J is TRBJ1-6 and V is TRBV7-3, with D hard to call. CDR1 SGHTA and CDR2 FQGTGA come from the germline V gene. The V and J ends lost 2 bases and 7 bases respectively, with 12 bases between them. The CDR3 consists of 15 residues. CDR3 protein: CASSLLGQENSPLHF. CDR3 coding DNA: TGTGCCAGCAGCTTATTGGGTCAGGAAAATTCACCCCTCCACTTT.

The V and J genes are TRBV10-3 and TRBJ1-2; 9 nucleotides agree with TRBD1. CDR3 size: 14 residues. V trimming: 10 bases; J trimming: 7 bases; junction bases outside the gene matches: 13. Germline-derived CDR1 and CDR2 are ENHRY and SYGVKD. CDR3 sequence (DNA): TGTGCCACCAAGCCGGGACAGGGAGGTGTTGGCTACACCTTC. Translated, it gives CATKPGQGGVGYTF.

The chain employs TRBV7-9 and TRBJ2-7; 9 bases fit TRBD2. The CDR3 length is 16 residues. The germline CDR1 and CDR2 sequences are SEHNR and FQNEAQ (reference sequence). V lost 2 bases and J lost 5; bases outside the gene matches: 10. This CDR3 reads CASSLLVAGAGDEQYF. The DNA of the CDR3 is TGTGCCAGCAGCTTATTGGTAGCGGGAGCCGGGGACGAGCAGTACTTC.

The V and J genes are TRBV9 and TRBJ2-2; TRBD2 matches 14 bases. This CDR3 comprises 17 residues. Unmatched junction bases numbered 5, after V lost 2 bases and J lost 5 bases. Germline loops: CDR1 SGDLS, CDR2 YYNGEE. CDR3 DNA sequence: TGTGCCAGCAGCGTCACCGGGACTAGCGGGAGAACCGGGGAGCTGTTTTTT. Translation gives CASSVTGTSGRTGELFF. Variable domain in full (rest from reference TRBV9 and TRBJ2-2): DSGVTQTPKHLITATGQRVTLRCSPRSGDLSVYWYQQSLDQGLQFLIQYYNGEERAKGNILERFSAQQFPDLHSELNLSSLELGDSALYFCASSVTGTSGRTGELFFGEGSRLTVL.

This clone has a single count. V is TRBV19 and J is TRBJ1-1; D gene ambiguous. Germline lookup yields CDR1 LNHDA and CDR2 SQIVND (reference sequence). The CDR3 has 16 amino acids. Trimming took 6 bases from V and 3 from J, leaving 20 bases between them. The CDR3 region has the DNA TGTGCCAGTAGAGACATAATGGAGGTATGGGACACTGAAGCTTTCTTT. It yields the protein CASRDIMEVWDTEAFF.

V gene TRBV7-9 combines with J gene TRBJ1-2, with D unresolved. The germline CDR1 and CDR2 sequences are SEHNR and FQNEAQ (reference sequence). The CDR3 contains 13 residues. Trimming took 5 bases from V and 8 from J, leaving 15 bases between them. For the CDR3, the DNA is TGTGCCAGCAGCCCTCCCGGCGGGGTAGGCTACACCTTC. As protein: CASSPPGGVGYTF.

This clone was counted between two and nine times. The genes are TRBV21-1 and TRBJ1-2; the table's TRBD1 call for D was not verified on the DNA. TRBV21-1 is termed a pseudogene. CDR3 size: 14 residues. CDR3 nucleotide sequence: TGTGCCAGCAGGTTGGGCAGGTCCTTCTATGGCTACACCTTC. Translated: CASRLGRSFYGYTF.

V is TRBV27 and J is TRBJ1-3; TRBD1 might be the D (6 bases). Trimming cost V 2 bases and J 4 bases, with 12 bases left between them. The CDR3 runs to 15 residues. From germline, CDR1 is MNHEY and CDR2 SMNVEV (reference sequence). For the CDR3, the DNA is TGTGCCAGCAGTTTACGCCCAGGGGCGGGAAACACCATATATTTT. Protein: CASSLRPGAGNTIYF.

This chain links TRBV6-2 or TRBV6-3 with TRBJ2-7; D may be TRBD1 (5 bases). CDR1 and CDR2 (germline): MNHEY, SVGEGT. The CDR3 has 13 residues. Between the trimmed V and J ends, which lost 5 bases and 2 bases, there was a span of 10 bases. The CDR3 is CASSVTGPYEQYF. The CDR3 nucleotides read TGTGCCAGCAGTGTCACAGGTCCCTACGAGCAGTACTTC.

CDR3 loop: CASSSGGFAAASYEQYF. The CDR3 nucleotides read TGTGCCAGCAGCTCCGGGGGATTTGCCGCGGCCTCCTACGAGCAGTACTTC. The rearrangement uses TRBV5-4 and TRBJ2-7, with a weak D call TRBD2 (6 bases). Germline V CDR1 and CDR2: SGHNT, YYREEE (reference sequence). CDR3 length: 17 residues. V dropped 3 bases and J dropped 0 bases, with 19 bases sitting between them.

The V and J genes are TRBV11-2 and TRBJ2-2, with D tentatively TRBD2 (5 bases). V lost 0 bases and J lost 6, with 8 bases in between. Germline assignment: CDR1 SGHAT and CDR2 FQNNGV. This CDR3 is 14 amino acids long. The chain's CDR3 is CASSLERAAGELFF. Here the CDR3 DNA reads TGTGCCAGCAGCTTAGAACGAGCGGCCGGGGAGCTGTTTTTT.

This clone showed up just once. The chain uses TRBV7-2 and TRBJ2-7, with D maybe TRBD2 (6 bases). Germline V CDR1 and CDR2: SGHTA, FQGNSA. The CDR3 spans 13 residues. V was clipped by 3 bases and J by 7 bases, with 13 bases between them. The CDR3 region has the DNA TGTGCCAGCAGCTTTATCGCAGGGAGGGAGCAGTACTTC. It translates to CASSFIAGREQYF.

The chain links TRBV5-6 to TRBJ2-7; possibly TRBD1 for D (5 bases). V gave up 4 bases and J gave up 7 bases, with 18 bases separating them. Germline V gives CDR1 SGHDT, CDR2 YYEEEE. The CDR3 runs 14 residues. In nucleotides, the CDR3 is TGTGCCAGCAGCCCCAGCTTGACAGCCTCTGAGCAGTACTTC. This encodes CASSPSLTASEQYF. Full variable domain (missing parts from reference TRBV5-6 and TRBJ2-7): DAGVTQSPTHLIKTRGQQVTLRCSPKSGHDTVSWYQQALGQGPQFIFQYYEEEERQRGNFPDRFSGHQFPNYSSELNVNALLLGDSALYLCASSPSLTASEQYFGPGTRLTVT.

The chain joins TRBV3-1 (or the pseudogene TRBV3-2) to TRBJ2-3; TRBD2 agrees at 9 bases. This CDR3 has 17 amino acids. The V gene end was trimmed by 0 bases and the J gene end by 5 bases; junction bases not matched to a gene: 9. Germline V gene lookup returns CDR1 LGHDT and CDR2 YNNKEL (reference sequence). The CDR3 DNA follows: TGTGCCAGCAGCCAAGATTTCCTAGCGGGAATGGTAGATACGCAGTATTTT. As protein: CASSQDFLAGMVDTQYF.

This clone has at least ten counts. Written as DNA, the CDR3 is TGTGCCAGCAGCCAAGGTCCGGGACTAGCGGGAACCCACGAGCAGTACTTC. Translated, it gives CASSQGPGLAGTHEQYF. This rearrangement joins TRBV4-2 to TRBJ2-7, with TRBD2 identical over 13 bases. This CDR3 has 17 amino acids. Unmatched junction bases numbered 8, after V lost 1 base and J lost 5 bases. The germline V gene encodes CDR1 LGHNA and CDR2 YNFKEQ.

About this clone: The junction and the germline gene differ at one end; a read error may be behind it. The chain carries TRBV27 and TRBJ2-2; 8 nucleotides align to TRBD1. The CDR3 runs to 16 residues. Germline-derived CDR1 and CDR2 are MNHEY and SMNVEV (reference sequence). In DNA form, the CDR3 reads TGTGCCAGCAGTTTTACAGGACAGGGCGGGCACCGGGGAGCTGTTTTT. This encodes CASSFTGQGGHRGAVF.

The genes are TRBV5-1 and TRBJ1-3; weak D call: TRBD1 (6 bases). V was clipped by 4 bases and J by 4 bases, with 15 bases between them. This CDR3 contains 15 residues. Germline V gene lookup returns CDR1 SGHRS and CDR2 YFSETQ. This chain's CDR3 is CASSPLQGSGNTIYF. The CDR3 region has the DNA TGCGCCAGCAGCCCCTTGCAGGGGTCCGGAAACACCATATATTTT.

In this sample, this clone turned up a few times. Other DNA sequences in this specimen translate into the identical CDR3. This chain joins TRBV7-2 and TRBJ2-5, with a possible D match to TRBD2 (5 bases). The CDR3 is 13 residues long. Germline V gene data show CDR1 as SGHTA and CDR2 as FQGNSA. Between the trimmed V and J ends, which lost 1 base and 7 bases, there was a span of 10 bases. CDR3: CASSLGGRGTQYF. The DNA of the CDR3 is TGTGCCAGCAGCTTAGGGGGTCGGGGGACCCAGTACTTC.

The gene calls are TRBV10-3 and TRBJ1-1; 7 bases agree with TRBD1. Germline lookup yields CDR1 ENHRY and CDR2 SYGVKD. J gave up 0 bases and V 3 bases, and 4 bases lay outside the gene matches. This CDR3 comprises 15 residues. CDR3 bases: TGTGCCATCAGTGACCGGGACAGACTGAACACTGAAGCTTTCTTT. This sequence encodes CAISDRDRLNTEAFF.

V gene TRBV19 combines with J gene TRBJ1-2; 7 nucleotides align to TRBD1. The germline gives CDR1 LNHDA, CDR2 SQIVND (reference sequence). J gave up 5 bases and V 5 bases, and 5 bases lay outside the gene matches. This CDR3 region has 13 residues. The DNA of the CDR3 is TGTGCCAGTAGTGGGAGACAGGGATATGGCTACACCTTC. It yields the protein CASSGRQGYGYTF. Together with reference TRBV19 and TRBJ1-2, the CDR3 gives the full variable domain: DGGITQSPKYLFRKEGQNVTLSCEQNLNHDAMYWYRQDPGQGLRLIYYSQIVNDFQKGDIAEGYSVSREKKESFPLTVTSAQKNPTAFYLCASSGRQGYGYTFGSGTRLTVV.

This rearrangement joins TRBV4-3 to TRBJ2-1; TRBD2 is a possible D gene (7 bases). The V gene's germline CDR1 is LGHNA and CDR2 YSLEER. The CDR3 spans 15 residues. Trimming cost V 0 bases and J 7 bases, with 13 bases left between them. CDR3 sequence reads: CASSQEGAGENEQFF. The CDR3, as DNA: TGCGCCAGCAGCCAAGAGGGGGCGGGGGAGAATGAGCAGTTCTTC.

This chain joins TRBV28 and TRBJ1-3; no firm D call. The CDR3 length is 15 residues. From germline, CDR1 is MDHEN and CDR2 SYDVKM. V dropped 10 bases and J dropped 0 bases, with 16 bases sitting between them. The CDR3 DNA sequence: TGTGCCACCTACCCGAACCTGAGCTCTGGAAACACCATATATTTT. It specifies CATYPNLSSGNTIYF.

This rearrangement joins TRBV11-2 to TRBJ2-5, with 7 nucleotides matching TRBD2. Germline-derived CDR1 and CDR2 are SGHAT and FQNNGV. The CDR3 is 16 residues long. V trimming: 5 bases; J trimming: 4 bases; junction bases outside the gene matches: 13. In DNA form, the CDR3 reads TGTGCCAGCAGCCCCTCAAGGGGAGGGCCCGGAGAGACCCAGTACTTC. Protein product: CASSPSRGGPGETQYF.

This rearrangement joins TRBV2 to TRBJ2-1; no firm D call. The V gene's germline CDR1 is SNHLY and CDR2 FYNNEI. The V gene lost 3 bases and the J gene lost 6 bases, with 12 bases spanning the gap. CDR3 length equals 14 residues. The DNA for the CDR3 is TGTGCCAGCAGTGATTTAGCAGTCCCCAATGAGCAGTTCTTC. Translated, it gives CASSDLAVPNEQFF.